This T cell receptor beta chain was captured in a study of blood T cell repertoires in COVID-19. This clone was seen a single time. The CDR3 has 18 residues. CDR1 and CDR2 from the germline V gene are SGHTS and YDEGEE. J was trimmed by 0 bases and V by 1 base; bases with no gene match: 10. Data came from immunoSEQ multiplex PCR; TCRdb stores just in-frame clones and leaves some out. The data hold over 70,000 clones, with about 89% observed a single time. The rearrangement joins TRBV5-8 to TRBJ1-5; 7 bases align to TRBD1. What was sequenced was peripheral blood. This TCR came from a man aged 50 or older with COVID-19, enrolled during active disease. The CDR3 reads CASSLFLGQATSNQPQHF. The CDR3 nucleotides read TGTGCCAGCAGCTTGTTCCTTGGACAGGCTACTAGCAATCAGCCCCAGCATTTT.